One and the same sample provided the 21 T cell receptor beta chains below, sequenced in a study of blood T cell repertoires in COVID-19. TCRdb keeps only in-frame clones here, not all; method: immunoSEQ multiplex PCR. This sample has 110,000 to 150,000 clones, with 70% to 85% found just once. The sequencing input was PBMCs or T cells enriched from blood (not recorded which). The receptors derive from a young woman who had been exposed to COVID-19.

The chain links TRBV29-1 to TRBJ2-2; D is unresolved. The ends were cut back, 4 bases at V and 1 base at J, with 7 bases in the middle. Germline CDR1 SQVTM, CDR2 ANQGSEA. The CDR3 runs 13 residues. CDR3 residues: CSVVTENTGELFF. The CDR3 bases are TGCAGCGTTGTCACAGAGAACACCGGGGAGCTGTTTTTT.

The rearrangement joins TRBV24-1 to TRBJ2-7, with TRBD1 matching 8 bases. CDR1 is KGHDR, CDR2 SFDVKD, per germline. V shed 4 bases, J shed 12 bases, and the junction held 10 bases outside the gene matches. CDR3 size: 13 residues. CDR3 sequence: CATSDHKTGTGYF. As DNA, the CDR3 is TGTGCCACCAGTGACCATAAAACCGGGACAGGGTACTTC.

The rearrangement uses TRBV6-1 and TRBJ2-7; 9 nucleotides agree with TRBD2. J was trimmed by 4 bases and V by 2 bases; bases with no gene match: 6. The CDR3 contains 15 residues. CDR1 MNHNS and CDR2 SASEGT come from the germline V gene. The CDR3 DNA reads TGTGCCAGCAGTGAACTAGCGGGACGAGGATACGAGCAGTACTTC. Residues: CASSELAGRGYEQYF.

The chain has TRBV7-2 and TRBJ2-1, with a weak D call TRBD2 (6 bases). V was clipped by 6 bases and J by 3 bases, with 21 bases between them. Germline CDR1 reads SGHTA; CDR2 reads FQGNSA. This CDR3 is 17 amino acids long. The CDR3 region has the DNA TGTGCCAGCAGTCCCTCCAGCGGACTAACGGGCTACAATGAGCAGTTCTTC. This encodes CASSPSSGLTGYNEQFF. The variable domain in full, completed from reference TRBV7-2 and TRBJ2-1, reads GAGVSQSPSNKVTEKGKDVELRCDPISGHTALYWYRQSLGQGLEFLIYFQGNSAPDKSGLPSDRFSAERTGGSVSTLTIQRTQQEDSAVYLCASSPSSGLTGYNEQFFGPGTRLTVL.

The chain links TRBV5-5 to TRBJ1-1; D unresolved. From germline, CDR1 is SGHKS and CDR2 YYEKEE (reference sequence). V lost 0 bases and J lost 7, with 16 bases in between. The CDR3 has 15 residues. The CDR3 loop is CASSLAPTREGEAFF. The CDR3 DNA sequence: TGTGCCAGCAGCTTGGCGCCCACTAGGGAAGGTGAAGCTTTCTTT.

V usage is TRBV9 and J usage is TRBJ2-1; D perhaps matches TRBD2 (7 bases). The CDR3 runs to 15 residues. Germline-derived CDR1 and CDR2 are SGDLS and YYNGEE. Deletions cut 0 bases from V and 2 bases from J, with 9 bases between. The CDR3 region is CASSVEGGPYNEQFF. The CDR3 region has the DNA TGTGCCAGCAGCGTAGAGGGGGGGCCCTACAATGAGCAGTTCTTC.

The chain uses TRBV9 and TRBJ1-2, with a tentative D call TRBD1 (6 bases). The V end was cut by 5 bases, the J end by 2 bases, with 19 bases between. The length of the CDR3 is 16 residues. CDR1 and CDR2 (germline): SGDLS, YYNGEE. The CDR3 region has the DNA TGTGCCAGCAGTCTTTCTCAGCGGACAGACAACTATGGCTACACCTTC. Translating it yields CASSLSQRTDNYGYTF.

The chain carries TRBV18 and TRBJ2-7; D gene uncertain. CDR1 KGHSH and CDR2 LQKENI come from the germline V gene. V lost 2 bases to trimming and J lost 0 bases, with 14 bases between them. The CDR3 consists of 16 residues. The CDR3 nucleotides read TGTGCCAGCTCACCAGAGGCGGCCATATACTCCTACGAGCAGTACTTC. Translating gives CASSPEAAIYSYEQYF.

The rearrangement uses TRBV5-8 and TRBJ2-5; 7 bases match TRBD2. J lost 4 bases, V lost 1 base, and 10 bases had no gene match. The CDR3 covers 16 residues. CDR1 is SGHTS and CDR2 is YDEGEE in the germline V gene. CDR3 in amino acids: CASSLNRGRVRETQYF. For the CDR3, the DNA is TGTGCCAGCAGCTTGAACCGGGGGAGGGTCCGAGAGACCCAGTACTTC.

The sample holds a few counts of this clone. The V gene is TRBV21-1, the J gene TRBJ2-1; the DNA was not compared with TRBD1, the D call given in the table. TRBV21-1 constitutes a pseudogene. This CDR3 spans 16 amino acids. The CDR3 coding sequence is TGTGCCAGCAGCACATGGGACAGGATATCCTACAATGAGCAGTTCTTC. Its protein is CASSTWDRISYNEQFF.

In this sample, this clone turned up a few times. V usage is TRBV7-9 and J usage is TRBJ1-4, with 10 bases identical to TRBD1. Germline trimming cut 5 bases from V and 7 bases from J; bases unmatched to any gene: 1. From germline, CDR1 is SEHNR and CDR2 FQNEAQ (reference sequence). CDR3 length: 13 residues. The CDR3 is CASSRDRGEKLFF. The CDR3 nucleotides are TGTGCCAGCAGCCGGGACAGGGGTGAAAAACTGTTTTTT.

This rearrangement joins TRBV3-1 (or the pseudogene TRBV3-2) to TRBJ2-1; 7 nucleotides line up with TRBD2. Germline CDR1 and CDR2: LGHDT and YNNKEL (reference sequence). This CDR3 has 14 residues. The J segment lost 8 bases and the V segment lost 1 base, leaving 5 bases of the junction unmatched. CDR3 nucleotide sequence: TGTGCCAGCAGCCAAGTTGCTCGGGGGGATGAGCAGTTCTTC. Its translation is CASSQVARGDEQFF.

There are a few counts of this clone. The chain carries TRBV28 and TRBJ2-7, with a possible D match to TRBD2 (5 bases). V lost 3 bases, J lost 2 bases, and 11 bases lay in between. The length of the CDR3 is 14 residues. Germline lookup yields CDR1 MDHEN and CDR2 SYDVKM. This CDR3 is CASSLWQEAYEQYF. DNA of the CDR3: TGTGCCAGCAGTTTGTGGCAGGAGGCCTACGAGCAGTACTTC.

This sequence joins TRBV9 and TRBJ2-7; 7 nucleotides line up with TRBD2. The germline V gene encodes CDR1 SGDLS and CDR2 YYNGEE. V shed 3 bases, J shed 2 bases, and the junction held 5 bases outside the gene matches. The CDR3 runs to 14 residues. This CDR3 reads CASSAGAGAYEQYF. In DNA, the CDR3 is TGTGCCAGCAGCGCCGGGGCGGGGGCCTACGAGCAGTACTTC.

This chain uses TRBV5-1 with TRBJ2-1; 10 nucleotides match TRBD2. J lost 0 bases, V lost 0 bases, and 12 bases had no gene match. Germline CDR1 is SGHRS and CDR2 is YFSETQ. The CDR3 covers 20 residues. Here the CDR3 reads CASSLESQGLALSSYNEQFF. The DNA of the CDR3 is TGCGCCAGCAGCTTGGAGTCTCAGGGACTAGCGTTGAGCTCCTACAATGAGCAGTTCTTC.

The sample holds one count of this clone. CDR3 sequence: CASSQPDRGAEAFF. CDR3 coding DNA: TGTGCCAGCAGTCAACCGGACAGGGGGGCTGAAGCTTTCTTT. The rearrangement links TRBV6-2 or TRBV6-3 to TRBJ1-1; 10 bases agree with TRBD1. V was pared by 5 bases and J by 6 bases, with 6 bases of the junction left unmatched. This CDR3 has 14 amino acids. The germline V gene encodes CDR1 MNHEY and CDR2 SVGEGT.

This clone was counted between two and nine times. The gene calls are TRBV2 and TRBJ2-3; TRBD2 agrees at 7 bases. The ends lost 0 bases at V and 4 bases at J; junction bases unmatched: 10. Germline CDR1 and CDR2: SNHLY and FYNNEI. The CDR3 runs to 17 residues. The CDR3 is CASSEAAGLGSADTQYF. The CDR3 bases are TGTGCCAGCAGTGAAGCAGCGGGACTGGGTAGCGCAGATACGCAGTATTTT.

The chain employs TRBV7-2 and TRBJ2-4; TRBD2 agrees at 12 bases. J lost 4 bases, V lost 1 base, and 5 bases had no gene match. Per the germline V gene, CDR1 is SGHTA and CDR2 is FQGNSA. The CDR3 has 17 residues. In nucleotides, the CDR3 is TGTGCCAGCAGCTTAGTGGCCGGGACTAGCGGGAAAAACATTCAGTACTTC. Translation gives CASSLVAGTSGKNIQYF.

The CDR3 sequence is CSITGGGTDTQYF. The CDR3 DNA is TGCAGCATTACAGGGGGAGGCACAGATACGCAGTATTTT. The rearrangement joins TRBV29-1 to TRBJ2-3, with TRBD1 matching 8 bases. The CDR3 runs to 13 residues. J lost 1 base, V lost 8 bases, and 5 bases had no gene match. Germline CDR1 and CDR2: SQVTM and ANQGSEA.

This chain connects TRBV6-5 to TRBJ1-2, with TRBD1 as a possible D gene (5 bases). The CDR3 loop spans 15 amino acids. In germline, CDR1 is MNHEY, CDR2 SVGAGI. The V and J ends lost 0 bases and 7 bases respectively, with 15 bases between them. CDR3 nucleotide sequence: TGTGCCAGCAGTTACTCGTTGGAAGGGGCGATTGGCTACACCTTC. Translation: CASSYSLEGAIGYTF.

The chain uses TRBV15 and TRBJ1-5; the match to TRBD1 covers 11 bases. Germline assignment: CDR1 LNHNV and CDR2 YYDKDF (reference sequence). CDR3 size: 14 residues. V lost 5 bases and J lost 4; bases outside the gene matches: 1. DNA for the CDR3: TGTGCCACCAGCCGGGACAGGGGGAATCAGCCCCAGCATTTT. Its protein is CATSRDRGNQPQHF.